Below, one T cell receptor (beta chain) is given with its context. Its antigen is not known. This entry comes from a study of T cell responses to AZD1222 COVID-19 vaccine. Study-wide findings and caveats: Distributed over spike, vaccine-associated CD4 TCRs predominated at 160-218 and 743-854. Within unmutated variant regions lay the reported targets of nearly half of spike-specific TCRs.

Assay used: immunoSEQ multiplex PCR; TCRdb lists only in-frame clones, some missing. The sample lists approximately 150,000 clones; roughly 90% were seen once. The ends lost 3 bases at V and 0 bases at J; junction bases unmatched: 6. The CDR3 totals 18 residues. Germline V gene data show CDR1 as MGHRA and CDR2 as YSYEKL. The receptor was derived from an adult in good health. The input for sequencing was peripheral blood, taken on day 0 of AZD1222 vaccination. V usage is TRBV4-1 and J usage is TRBJ2-7; TRBD2 matches 15 bases. CDR3 residues: CASSQSGTSGGHSYEQYF. In DNA form, the CDR3 reads TGCGCCAGCAGCCAGTCCGGGACTAGCGGGGGGCACTCCTACGAGCAGTACTTC.